Listed here is a single T cell receptor (beta chain). The data originate from a study of blood T cell repertoires in COVID-19. At the level of the study: The origin of the acute and convalescent COVID-19 samples was the United States, Italy and Spain.

Generated by immunoSEQ multiplex PCR, the TCRdb table keeps only in-frame clones and is missing some. The table includes a few hundred thousand clones, 88% detected once. Germline-derived CDR1 and CDR2 are LGHNA and YNFKEQ. The length of the CDR3 is 15 residues. The V and J ends lost 1 base and 4 bases, in that order; junction bases with no gene match: 5. Recovery meant two consecutive negative NP/OP PCR tests, professional clearance, or resolved symptoms. This sequence was found in a woman in her forties or fifties who had recovered from COVID-19. The rearrangement uses TRBV4-2 and TRBJ1-1, with 8 bases identical to TRBD1. Sequenced: PBMCs or T cells enriched from blood (not recorded which). The CDR3 here is CASSQAQGESTEAFF. CDR3 DNA: TGTGCCAGCAGCCAAGCACAGGGGGAGAGCACTGAAGCTTTCTTT.